This TCR beta chain was profiled in a study of shared clonotypes between healthy human individuals. Study-level findings and limits: With a few donors compared, around 5% of naive CD4 clonotypes were shared.

In regard to this clone: Its antigen is undetermined.

V dropped 1 base and J dropped 2; count of bases not matched to a gene: 5. Germline-derived CDR1 and CDR2 are LNHDA and SQIVND (reference sequence). The CDR3 contains 17 residues. An even split of each subset's genomic DNA across several immunoSEQ plates was performed. Repertoires were generated with immunoSEQ multiplex PCR, while TCRdb's copy carries only in-frame clones and drops some. The sample yields under 2.5 million clones, around 92% seen once. Source material: naive CD4+ T cells from PBMCs. Subset of the sample: CD45RA+ positively selected. The clonotype originates from a man younger than 35 in good health. Some clones in this sample may be carry-over from other donors' samples. V and J are TRBV19 and TRBJ2-1; 10 nucleotides match TRBD2. The CDR3 loop reads CASSIAIAGGTYNEQFF. CDR3 sequence (DNA): TGTGCCAGTAGTATAGCCATAGCGGGAGGCACCTACAATGAGCAGTTCTTC.